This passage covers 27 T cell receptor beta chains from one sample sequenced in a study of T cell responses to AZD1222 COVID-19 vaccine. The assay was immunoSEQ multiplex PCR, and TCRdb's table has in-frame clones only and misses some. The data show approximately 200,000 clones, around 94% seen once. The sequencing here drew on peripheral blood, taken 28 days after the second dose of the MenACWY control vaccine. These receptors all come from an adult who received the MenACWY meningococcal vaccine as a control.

The CDR3 bases are TGTGCCTGGATGTCCTATGGCTACACCTTC. It specifies CAWMSYGYTF. The rearrangement joins TRBV30 to TRBJ1-2; D call uncertain. The CDR3 runs 10 residues. The V end was cut by 4 bases, the J end by 4 bases, with 4 bases between. In germline, CDR1 is GTSNPN, CDR2 SVGIG (reference sequence).

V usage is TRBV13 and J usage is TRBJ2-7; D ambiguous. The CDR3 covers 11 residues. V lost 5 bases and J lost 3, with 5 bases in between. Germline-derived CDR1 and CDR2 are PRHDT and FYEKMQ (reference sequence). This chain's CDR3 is CASSPYYEQYF. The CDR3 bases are TGTGCCAGCAGCCCTTACTACGAGCAGTACTTC.

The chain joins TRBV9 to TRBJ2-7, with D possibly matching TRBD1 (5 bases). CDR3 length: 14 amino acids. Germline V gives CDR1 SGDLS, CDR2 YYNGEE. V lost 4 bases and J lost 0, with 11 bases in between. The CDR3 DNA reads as TGTGCCAGCAGCATCGACAGTAGCTCCTACGAGCAGTACTTC. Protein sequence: CASSIDSSSYEQYF. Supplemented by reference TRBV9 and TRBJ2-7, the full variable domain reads DSGVTQTPKHLITATGQRVTLRCSPRSGDLSVYWYQQSLDQGLQFLIQYYNGEERAKGNILERFSAQQFPDLHSELNLSSLELGDSALYFCASSIDSSSYEQYFGPGTRLTVT.

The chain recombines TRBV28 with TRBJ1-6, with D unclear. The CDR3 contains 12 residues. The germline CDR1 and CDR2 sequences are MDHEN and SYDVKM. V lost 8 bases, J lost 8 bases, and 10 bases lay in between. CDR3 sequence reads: CASQTTDSPLHF. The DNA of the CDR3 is TGTGCCAGCCAAACCACGGATTCACCCCTCCACTTT.

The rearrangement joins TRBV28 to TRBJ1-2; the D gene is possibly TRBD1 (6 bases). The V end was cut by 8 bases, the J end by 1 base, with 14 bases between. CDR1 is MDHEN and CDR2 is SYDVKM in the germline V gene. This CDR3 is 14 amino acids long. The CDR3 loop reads CASCAGQNNYGYTF. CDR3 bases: TGTGCCAGCTGCGCGGGACAAAATAACTATGGCTACACCTTC.

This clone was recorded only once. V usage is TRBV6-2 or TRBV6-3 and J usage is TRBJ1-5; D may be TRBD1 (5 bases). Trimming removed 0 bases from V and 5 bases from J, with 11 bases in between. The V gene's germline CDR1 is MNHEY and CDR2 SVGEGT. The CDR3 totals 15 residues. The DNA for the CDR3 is TGTGCCAGCAGTTACTCCACCGGGACCCATCAGCCCCAGCATTTT. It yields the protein CASSYSTGTHQPQHF.

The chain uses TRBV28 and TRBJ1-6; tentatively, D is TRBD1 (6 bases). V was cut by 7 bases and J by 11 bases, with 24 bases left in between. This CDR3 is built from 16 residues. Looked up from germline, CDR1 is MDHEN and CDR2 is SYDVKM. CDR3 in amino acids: CASKNREARGGPPLHF. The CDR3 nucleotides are TGTGCCAGCAAAAACAGGGAGGCTAGAGGGGGACCACCCCTCCACTTT.

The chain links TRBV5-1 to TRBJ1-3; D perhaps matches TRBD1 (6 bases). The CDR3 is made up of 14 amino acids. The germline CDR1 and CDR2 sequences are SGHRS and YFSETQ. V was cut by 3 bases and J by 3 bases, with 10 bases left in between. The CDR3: CASSSGQNGNTIYF. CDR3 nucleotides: TGCGCCAGCAGCTCCGGACAGAATGGAAACACCATATATTTT.

The CDR3 nucleotides are TGTGCCAGCAGCTCTGGACAGAGCTCTGGAAACACCATATATTTT. Protein product: CASSSGQSSGNTIYF. The J gene is TRBJ1-3, the V gene TRBV7-2; maybe TRBD1 (6 bases). CDR1 is SGHTA and CDR2 is FQGNSA in the germline V gene. This CDR3 is 15 amino acids long. Trimming cost V 4 bases and J 0 bases, with 10 bases left between them.

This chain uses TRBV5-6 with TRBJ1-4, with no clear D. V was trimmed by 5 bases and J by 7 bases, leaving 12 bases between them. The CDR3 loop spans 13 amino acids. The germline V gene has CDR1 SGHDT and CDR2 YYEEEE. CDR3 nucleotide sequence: TGTGCCAGCAGTTGGGCCAGAGGTGAAAAACTGTTTTTT. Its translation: CASSWARGEKLFF.

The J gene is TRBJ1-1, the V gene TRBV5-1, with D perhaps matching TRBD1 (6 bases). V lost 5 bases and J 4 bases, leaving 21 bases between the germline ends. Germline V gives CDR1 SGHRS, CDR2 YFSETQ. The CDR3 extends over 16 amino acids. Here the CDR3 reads CASRTATGTGSTEAFF. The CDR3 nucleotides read TGCGCCAGCAGGACCGCGACAGGTACGGGAAGCACTGAAGCTTTCTTT.

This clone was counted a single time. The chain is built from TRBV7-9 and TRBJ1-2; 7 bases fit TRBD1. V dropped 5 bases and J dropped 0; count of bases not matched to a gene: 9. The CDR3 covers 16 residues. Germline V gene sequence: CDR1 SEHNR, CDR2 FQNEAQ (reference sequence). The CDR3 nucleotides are TGTGCCAGCAGCCGTCACCGGGACAGTACTAACTATGGCTACACCTTC. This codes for CASSRHRDSTNYGYTF.

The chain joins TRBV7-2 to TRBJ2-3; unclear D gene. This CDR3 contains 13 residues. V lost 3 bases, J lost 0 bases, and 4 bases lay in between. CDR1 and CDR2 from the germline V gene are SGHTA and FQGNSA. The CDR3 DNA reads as TGTGCCAGCAGCTTGCAGAGCACAGATACGCAGTATTTT. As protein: CASSLQSTDTQYF.

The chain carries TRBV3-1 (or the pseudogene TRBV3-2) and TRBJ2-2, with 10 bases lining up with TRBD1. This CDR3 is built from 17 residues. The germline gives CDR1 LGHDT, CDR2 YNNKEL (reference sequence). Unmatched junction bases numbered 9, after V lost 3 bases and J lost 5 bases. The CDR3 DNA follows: TGTGCCAGCAGCCAGGTTATTTCGGGACAGGGGACCGGGGAGCTGTTTTTT. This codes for CASSQVISGQGTGELFF.

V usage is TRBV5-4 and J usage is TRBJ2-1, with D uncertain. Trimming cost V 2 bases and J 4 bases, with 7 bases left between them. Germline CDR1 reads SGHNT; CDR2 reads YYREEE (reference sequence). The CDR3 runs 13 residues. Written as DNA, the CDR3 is TGTGCCAGCAGCTTATACGGTTACAATGAGCAGTTCTTC. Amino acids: CASSLYGYNEQFF.

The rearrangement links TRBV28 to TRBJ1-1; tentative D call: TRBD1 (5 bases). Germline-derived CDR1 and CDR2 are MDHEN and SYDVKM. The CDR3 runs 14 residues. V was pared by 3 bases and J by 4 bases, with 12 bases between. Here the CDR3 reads CASSFRLGTTEAFF. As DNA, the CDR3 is TGTGCCAGCAGTTTCCGATTAGGGACCACTGAAGCTTTCTTT.

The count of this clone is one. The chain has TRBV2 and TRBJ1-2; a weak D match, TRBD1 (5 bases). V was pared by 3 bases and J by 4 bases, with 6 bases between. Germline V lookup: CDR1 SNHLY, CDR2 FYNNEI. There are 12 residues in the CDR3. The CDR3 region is CASSDGTYGYTF. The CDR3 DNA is TGTGCCAGCAGTGACGGGACCTATGGCTACACCTTC.

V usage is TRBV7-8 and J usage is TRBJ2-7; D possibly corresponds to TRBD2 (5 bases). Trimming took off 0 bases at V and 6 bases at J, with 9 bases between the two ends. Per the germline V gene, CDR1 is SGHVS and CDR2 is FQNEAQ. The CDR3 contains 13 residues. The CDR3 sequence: CASSLAGVTEQYF. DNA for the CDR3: TGTGCCAGCAGCTTAGCGGGAGTAACCGAGCAGTACTTC.

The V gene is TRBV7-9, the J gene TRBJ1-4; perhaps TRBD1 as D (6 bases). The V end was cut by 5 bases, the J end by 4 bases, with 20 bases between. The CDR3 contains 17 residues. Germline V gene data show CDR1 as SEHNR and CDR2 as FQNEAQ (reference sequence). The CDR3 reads CASSTGQISWGNEKLFF. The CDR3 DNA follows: TGTGCCAGCAGCACCGGACAGATAAGTTGGGGTAATGAAAAACTGTTTTTT.

CDR3 sequence reads: CASSRDRVLVEQYF. In DNA, the CDR3 is TGTGCCAGCAGCAGGGACAGGGTCCTTGTCGAGCAGTACTTC. The gene calls are TRBV5-4 and TRBJ2-7; 9 bases are a match to TRBD1. Losses at the gene ends were 4 bases for V and 6 bases for J; bases not matched to a gene: 8. The CDR3 extends over 14 amino acids. The germline V gene encodes CDR1 SGHNT and CDR2 YYREEE (reference sequence).

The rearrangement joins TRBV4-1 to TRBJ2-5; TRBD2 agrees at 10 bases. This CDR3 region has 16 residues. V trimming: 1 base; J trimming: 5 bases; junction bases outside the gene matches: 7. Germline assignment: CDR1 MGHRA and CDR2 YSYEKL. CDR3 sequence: CASSQGFTSGIETQYF. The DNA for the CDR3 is TGCGCCAGCAGCCAAGGGTTCACTAGCGGGATCGAGACCCAGTACTTC.

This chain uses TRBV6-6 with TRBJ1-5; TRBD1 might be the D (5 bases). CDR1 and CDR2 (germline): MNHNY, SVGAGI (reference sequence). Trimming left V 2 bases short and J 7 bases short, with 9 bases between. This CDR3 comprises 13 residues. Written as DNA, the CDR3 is TGTGCCAGCAGTTACCTCGGGGCACAGCCCCAGCATTTT. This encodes CASSYLGAQPQHF.

The CDR3 DNA sequence: TGTGCCTGGAAACTCAGGGCAGAGACCCAGTACTTC. It is translated as CAWKLRAETQYF. This chain uses TRBV30 with TRBJ2-5, with D possibly being TRBD1 (5 bases). This CDR3 spans 12 amino acids. The germline gives CDR1 GTSNPN, CDR2 SVGIG (reference sequence). Trimming took off 4 bases at V and 4 bases at J, with 10 bases between the two ends.

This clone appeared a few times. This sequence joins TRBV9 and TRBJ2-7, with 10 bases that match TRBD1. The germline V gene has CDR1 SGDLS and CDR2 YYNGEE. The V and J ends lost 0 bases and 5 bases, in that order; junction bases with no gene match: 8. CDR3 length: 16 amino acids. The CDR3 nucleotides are TGTGCCAGCAGCGTAGGGCCCGGGACAGGGGACCACGAGCAGTACTTC. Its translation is CASSVGPGTGDHEQYF.

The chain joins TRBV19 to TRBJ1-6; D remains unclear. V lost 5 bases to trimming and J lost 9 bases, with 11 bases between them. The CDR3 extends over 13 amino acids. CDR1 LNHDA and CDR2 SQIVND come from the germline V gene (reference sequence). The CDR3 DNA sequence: TGTGCCAGTAGTTCGCAGGAGCCTTCACCCCTCCACTTT. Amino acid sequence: CASSSQEPSPLHF.

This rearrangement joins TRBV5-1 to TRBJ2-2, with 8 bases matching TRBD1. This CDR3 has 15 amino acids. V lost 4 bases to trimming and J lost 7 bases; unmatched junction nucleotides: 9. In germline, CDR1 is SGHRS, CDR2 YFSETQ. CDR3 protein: CASSLNPGGHGELFF. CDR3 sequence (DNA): TGCGCCAGCAGCCTAAACCCAGGGGGCCACGGGGAGCTGTTTTTT.

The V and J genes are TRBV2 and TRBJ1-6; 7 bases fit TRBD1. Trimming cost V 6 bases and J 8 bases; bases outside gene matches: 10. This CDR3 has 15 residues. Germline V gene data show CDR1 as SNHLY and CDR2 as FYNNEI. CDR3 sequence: CASRRNRGEDSPLHF. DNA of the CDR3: TGTGCCAGCAGGCGCAACAGGGGAGAGGATTCACCCCTCCACTTT. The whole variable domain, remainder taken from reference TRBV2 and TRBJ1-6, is EPEVTQTPSHQVTQMGQEVILRCVPISNHLYFYWYRQILGQKVEFLVSFYNNEISEKSEIFDDQFSVERPDGSNFTLKIRSTKLEDSAMYFCASRRNRGEDSPLHFGNGTRLTVT.